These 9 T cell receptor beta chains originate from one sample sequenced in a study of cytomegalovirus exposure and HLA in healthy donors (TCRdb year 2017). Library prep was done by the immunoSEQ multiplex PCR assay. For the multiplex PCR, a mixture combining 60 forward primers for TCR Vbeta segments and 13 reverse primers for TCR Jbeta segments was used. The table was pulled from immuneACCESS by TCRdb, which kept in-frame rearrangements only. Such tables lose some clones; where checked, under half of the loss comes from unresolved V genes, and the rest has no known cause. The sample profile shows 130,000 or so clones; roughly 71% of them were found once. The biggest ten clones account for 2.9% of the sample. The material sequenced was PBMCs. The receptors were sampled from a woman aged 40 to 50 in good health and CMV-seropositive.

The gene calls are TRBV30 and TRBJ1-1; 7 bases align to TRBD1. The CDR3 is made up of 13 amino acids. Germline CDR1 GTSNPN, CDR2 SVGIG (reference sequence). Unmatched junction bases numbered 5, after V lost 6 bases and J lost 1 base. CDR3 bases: TGTGCCTGCCCACGGACAGGGAACACTGAAGCTTTCTTT. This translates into CACPRTGNTEAFF.

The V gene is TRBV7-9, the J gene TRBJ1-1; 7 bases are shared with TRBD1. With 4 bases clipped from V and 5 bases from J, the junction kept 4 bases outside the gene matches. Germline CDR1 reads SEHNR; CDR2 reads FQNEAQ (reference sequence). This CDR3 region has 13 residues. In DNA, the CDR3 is TGTGCCAGCAGCTGGAAACAGGGGACTGAAGCTTTCTTT. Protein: CASSWKQGTEAFF.

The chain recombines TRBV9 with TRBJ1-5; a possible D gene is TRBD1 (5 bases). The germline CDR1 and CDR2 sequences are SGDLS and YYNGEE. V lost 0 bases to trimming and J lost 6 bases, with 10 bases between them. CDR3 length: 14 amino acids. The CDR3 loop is CASSVDQGGQPQHF. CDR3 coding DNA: TGTGCCAGCAGCGTAGATCAGGGTGGTCAGCCCCAGCATTTT.

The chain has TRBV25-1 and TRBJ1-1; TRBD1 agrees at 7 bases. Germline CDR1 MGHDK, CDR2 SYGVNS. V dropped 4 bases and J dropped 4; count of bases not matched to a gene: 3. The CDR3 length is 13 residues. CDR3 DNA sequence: TGTGCCAGCAGTGTGGGACAGACCACTGAAGCTTTCTTT. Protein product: CASSVGQTTEAFF.

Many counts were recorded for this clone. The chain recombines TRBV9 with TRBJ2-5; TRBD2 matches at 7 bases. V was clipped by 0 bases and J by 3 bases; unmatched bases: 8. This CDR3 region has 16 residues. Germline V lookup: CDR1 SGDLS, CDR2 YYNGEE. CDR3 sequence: CASSVGVAGGEETQYF. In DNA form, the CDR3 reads TGTGCCAGCAGCGTAGGAGTAGCGGGTGGTGAAGAGACCCAGTACTTC.

The CDR3 spells CASSLRTSGSYEQFF. The CDR3 DNA is TGCGCCAGCAGCCTTCGGACTAGCGGGAGTTATGAGCAGTTCTTC. The chain recombines TRBV5-1 with TRBJ2-1; 13 bases agree with TRBD2. Germline-derived CDR1 and CDR2 are SGHRS and YFSETQ. V was clipped by 4 bases and J by 8 bases; unmatched bases: 6. This CDR3 has 15 amino acids.

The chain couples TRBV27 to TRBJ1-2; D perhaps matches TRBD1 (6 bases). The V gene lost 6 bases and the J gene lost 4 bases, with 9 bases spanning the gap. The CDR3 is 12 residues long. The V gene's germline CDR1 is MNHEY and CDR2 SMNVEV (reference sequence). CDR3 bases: TGTGCCAGCAGGGGGGCTGGCTATGGCTACACCTTC. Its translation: CASRGAGYGYTF.

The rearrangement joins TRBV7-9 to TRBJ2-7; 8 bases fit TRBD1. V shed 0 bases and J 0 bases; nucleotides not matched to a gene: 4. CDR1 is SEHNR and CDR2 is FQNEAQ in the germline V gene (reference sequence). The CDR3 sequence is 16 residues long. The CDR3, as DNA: TGTGCCAGCAGCTTAGCGCAAGGGACAGGCTCCTACGAGCAGTACTTC. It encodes CASSLAQGTGSYEQYF.

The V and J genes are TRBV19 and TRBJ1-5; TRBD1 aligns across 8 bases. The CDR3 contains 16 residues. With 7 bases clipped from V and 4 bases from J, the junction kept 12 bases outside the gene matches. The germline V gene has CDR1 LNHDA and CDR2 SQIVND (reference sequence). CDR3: CASTSFPGQGNQPQHF. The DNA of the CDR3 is TGTGCCAGTACCTCCTTTCCCGGACAGGGTAATCAGCCCCAGCATTTT.